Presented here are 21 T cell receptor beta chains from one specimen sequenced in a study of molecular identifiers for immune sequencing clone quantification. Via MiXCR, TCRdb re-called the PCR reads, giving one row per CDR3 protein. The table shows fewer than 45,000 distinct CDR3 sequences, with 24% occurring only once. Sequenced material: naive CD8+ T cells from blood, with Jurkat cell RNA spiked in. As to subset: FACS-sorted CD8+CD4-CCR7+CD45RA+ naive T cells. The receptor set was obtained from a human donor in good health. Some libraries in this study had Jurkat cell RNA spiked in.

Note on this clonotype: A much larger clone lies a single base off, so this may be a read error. Here the CDR3 DNA reads TGTGCCAGCAGCTCCGTCCTGGCGGGGTTCTACGAGCAGTACTTC. Its translation is CASSSVLAGFYEQYF. This chain links TRBV7-2 with TRBJ2-7; the D gene is possibly TRBD2 (6 bases). Trimming pared 4 bases from V and 3 bases from J, leaving 16 bases between. The CDR3 is 15 amino acids. Germline values: CDR1 SGHTA, CDR2 FQGNSA.

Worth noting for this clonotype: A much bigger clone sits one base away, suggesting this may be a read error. In DNA form, the CDR3 reads TGTGCCAGCAGTCCACAGGGGTCTGAAAAACTGTTTTTT. The encoded protein is CASSPQGSEKLFF. The gene calls are TRBV27 and TRBJ1-4, with TRBD1 matching over 7 bases. The CDR3 length is 13 residues. V shed 5 bases, J shed 7 bases, and the junction held 4 bases outside the gene matches. Germline CDR1 and CDR2: MNHEY and SMNVEV (reference sequence).

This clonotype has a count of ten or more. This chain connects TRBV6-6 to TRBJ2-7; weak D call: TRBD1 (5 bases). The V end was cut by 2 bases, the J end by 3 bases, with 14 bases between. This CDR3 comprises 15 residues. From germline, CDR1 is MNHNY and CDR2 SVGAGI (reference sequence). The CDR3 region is CASSYPPGYNYEQYF. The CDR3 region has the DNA TGTGCCAGCAGTTACCCCCCAGGGTACAACTACGAGCAGTACTTC.

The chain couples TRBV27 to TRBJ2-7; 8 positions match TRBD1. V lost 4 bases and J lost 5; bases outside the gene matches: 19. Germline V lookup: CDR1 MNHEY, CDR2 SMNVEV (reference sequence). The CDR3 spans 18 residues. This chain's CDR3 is CASSSGQGYLSSANEQYF. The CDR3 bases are TGTGCCAGCAGTTCAGGACAGGGTTATCTTTCTTCCGCCAACGAGCAGTACTTC.

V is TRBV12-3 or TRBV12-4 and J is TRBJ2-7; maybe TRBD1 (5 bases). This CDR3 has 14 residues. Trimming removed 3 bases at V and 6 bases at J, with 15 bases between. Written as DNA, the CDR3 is TGTGCCAGCAGTTTTATGGGGCCTCTAGGCGAGCAGTACTTC. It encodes CASSFMGPLGEQYF.

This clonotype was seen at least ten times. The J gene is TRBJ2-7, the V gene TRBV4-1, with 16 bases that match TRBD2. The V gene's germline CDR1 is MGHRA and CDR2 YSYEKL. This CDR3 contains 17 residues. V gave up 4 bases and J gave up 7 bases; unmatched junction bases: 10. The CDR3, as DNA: TGCGCCAGCAGCCCGGGACTAGCGGGGGGGACCTTACGGGAGCAGTACTTC. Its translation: CASSPGLAGGTLREQYF.

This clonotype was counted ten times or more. CDR3 loop: CASSIDGADHSPLHF. CDR3 DNA: TGTGCCAGTAGTATAGATGGGGCCGATCATTCACCCCTCCACTTT. The V call is TRBV19, the J call TRBJ1-6; maybe TRBD1 (5 bases). This CDR3 has 15 residues. Trimming cost V 0 bases and J 8 bases, with 11 bases left between them. Germline CDR1 is LNHDA and CDR2 is SQIVND (reference sequence).

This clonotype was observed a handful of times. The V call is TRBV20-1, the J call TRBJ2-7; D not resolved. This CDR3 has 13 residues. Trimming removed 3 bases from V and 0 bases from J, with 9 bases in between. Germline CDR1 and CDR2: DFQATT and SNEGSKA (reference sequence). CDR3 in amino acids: CSASDSTSYEQYF. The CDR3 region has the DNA TGCAGTGCTAGCGACTCGACCTCCTACGAGCAGTACTTC.

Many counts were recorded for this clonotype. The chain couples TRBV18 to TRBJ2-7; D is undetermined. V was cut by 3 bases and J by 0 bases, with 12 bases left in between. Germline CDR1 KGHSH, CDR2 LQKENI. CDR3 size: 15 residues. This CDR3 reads CASSPYQEYSYEQYF. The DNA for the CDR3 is TGTGCCAGCTCACCCTACCAGGAATACTCCTACGAGCAGTACTTC.

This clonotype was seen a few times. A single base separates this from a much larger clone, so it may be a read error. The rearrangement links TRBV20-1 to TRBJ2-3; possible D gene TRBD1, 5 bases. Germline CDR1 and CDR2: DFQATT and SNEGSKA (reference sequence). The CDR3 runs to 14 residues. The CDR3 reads CSARARDSTGTQYF. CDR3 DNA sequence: TGCAGTGCTAGAGCTAGGGATAGCACAGGTACGCAGTATTTT.

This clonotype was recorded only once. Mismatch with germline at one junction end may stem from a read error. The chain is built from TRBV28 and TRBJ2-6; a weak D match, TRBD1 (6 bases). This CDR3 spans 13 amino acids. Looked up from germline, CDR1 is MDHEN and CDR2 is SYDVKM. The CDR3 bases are TGTGCCAGCAGCAACTCAGGGGCCAACGGCCTGACTTTC. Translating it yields CASSNSGANGLTF.

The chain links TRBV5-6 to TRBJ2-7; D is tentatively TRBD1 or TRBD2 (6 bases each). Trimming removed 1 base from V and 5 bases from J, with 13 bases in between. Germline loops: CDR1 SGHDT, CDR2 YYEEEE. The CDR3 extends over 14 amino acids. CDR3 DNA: TGTGCCAGCAGCTTGACTCGGGGGCCAGACGAGCAGTACTTC. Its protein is CASSLTRGPDEQYF.

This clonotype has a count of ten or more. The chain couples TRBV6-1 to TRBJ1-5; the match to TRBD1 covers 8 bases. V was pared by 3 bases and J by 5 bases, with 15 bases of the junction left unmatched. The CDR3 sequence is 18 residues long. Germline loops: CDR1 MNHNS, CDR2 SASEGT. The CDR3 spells CASSEREKGTGPDQPQHF. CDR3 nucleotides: TGTGCCAGCAGTGAGCGGGAAAAAGGGACAGGCCCGGATCAGCCCCAGCATTTT.

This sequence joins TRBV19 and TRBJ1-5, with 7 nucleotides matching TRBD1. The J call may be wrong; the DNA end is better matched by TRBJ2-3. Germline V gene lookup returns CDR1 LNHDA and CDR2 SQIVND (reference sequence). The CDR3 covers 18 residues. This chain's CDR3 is CASSIDRVPGQTNQPQYF. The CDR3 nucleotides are TGTGCCAGTAGTATAGATCGTGTGCCGGGACAGACAAATCAGCCCCAGTATTTT.

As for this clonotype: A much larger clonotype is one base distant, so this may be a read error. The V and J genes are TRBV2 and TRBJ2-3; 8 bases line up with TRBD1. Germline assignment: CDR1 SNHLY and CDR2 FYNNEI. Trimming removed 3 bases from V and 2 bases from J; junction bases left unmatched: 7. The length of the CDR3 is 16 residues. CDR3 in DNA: TGTGCCAGCAGTGATTGGGGGACAGGATACACAGATACGCAGTATTTT. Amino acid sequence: CASSDWGTGYTDTQYF.

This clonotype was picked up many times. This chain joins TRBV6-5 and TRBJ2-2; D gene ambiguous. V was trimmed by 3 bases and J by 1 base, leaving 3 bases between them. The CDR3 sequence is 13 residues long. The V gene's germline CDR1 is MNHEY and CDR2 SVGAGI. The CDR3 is CASSYLNTGELFF. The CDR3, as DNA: TGTGCCAGCAGTTATTTGAACACCGGGGAGCTGTTTTTT.

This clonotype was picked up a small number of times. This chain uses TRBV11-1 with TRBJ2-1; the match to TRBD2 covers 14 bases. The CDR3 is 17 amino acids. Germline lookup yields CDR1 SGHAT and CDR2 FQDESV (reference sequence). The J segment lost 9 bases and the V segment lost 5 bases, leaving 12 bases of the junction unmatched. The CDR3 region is CASSVAGTSGSLGEQFF. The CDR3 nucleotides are TGTGCCAGCAGCGTTGCCGGGACTAGCGGGAGTCTCGGTGAGCAGTTCTTC. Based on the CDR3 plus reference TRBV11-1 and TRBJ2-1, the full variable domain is EAEVAQSPRYKITEKSQAVAFWCDPISGHATLYWYRQILGQGPELLVQFQDESVVDDSQLPKDRFSAERLKGVDSTLKIQPAELGDSAMYLCASSVAGTSGSLGEQFFGPGTRLTVL.

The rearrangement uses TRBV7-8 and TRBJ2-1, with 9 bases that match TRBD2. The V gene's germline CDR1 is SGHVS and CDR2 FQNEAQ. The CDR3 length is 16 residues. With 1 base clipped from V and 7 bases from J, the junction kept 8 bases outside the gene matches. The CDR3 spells CASSLGRSSGENEQFF. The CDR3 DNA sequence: TGTGCCAGCAGCTTAGGCCGTTCTAGCGGGGAAAATGAGCAGTTCTTC.

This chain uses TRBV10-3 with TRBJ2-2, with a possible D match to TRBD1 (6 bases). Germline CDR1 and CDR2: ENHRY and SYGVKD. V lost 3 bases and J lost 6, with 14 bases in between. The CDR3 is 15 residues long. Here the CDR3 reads CAISEVQGNSGELFF. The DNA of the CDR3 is TGTGCCATCAGTGAAGTACAGGGTAATTCCGGGGAGCTGTTTTTT.

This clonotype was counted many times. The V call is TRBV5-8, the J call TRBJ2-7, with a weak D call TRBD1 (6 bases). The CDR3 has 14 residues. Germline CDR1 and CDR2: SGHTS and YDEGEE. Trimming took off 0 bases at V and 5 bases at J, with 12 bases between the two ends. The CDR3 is CASSLDQGRDEQYF. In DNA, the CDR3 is TGTGCCAGCAGCTTGGACCAGGGGCGGGACGAGCAGTACTTC.

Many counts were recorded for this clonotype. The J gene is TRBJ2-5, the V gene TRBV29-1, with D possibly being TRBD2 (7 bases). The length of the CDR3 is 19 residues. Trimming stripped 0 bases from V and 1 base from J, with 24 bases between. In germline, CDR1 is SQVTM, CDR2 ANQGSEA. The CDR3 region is CSVEDGPWGQGTIQETQYF. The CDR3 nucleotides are TGCAGCGTTGAAGATGGTCCGTGGGGGCAGGGGACTATCCAAGAGACCCAGTACTTC.